This passage covers 21 T cell receptor beta chains from one sample sequenced in a study of T-cell memory formation after mild COVID-19. TCRdb reprocessed the 5' RACE reads with MiXCR, giving one entry per CDR3 protein. The sample has more than 70,000 distinct CDR3 sequences, around 14% seen once; the top ten hold 25% to 35%. Sequenced material: PBMCs or a T cell subset sorted from them (not recorded which). Receptor source: an adult woman who had mild COVID-19 (a few samples of this study predate the infection). Cell type and time point are not known.

The chain combines TRBV5-6 with TRBJ2-7; 8 positions match TRBD1. The trim removed 4 bases at V and 3 bases at J, leaving 6 bases unmatched. Germline lookup yields CDR1 SGHDT and CDR2 YYEEEE. The CDR3 consists of 14 residues. CDR3 coding DNA: TGTGCCAGCAGCCCGGGACAGGCGGGCTACGAGCAGTACTTC. The encoded protein is CASSPGQAGYEQYF.

This clonotype has more than one count but fewer than ten. The V gene is TRBV28, the J gene TRBJ2-4; D is uncertain. This CDR3 spans 17 amino acids. V lost 7 bases and J 6 bases, leaving 25 bases between the germline ends. Germline CDR1 and CDR2: MDHEN and SYDVKM. DNA of the CDR3: TGTGCCAGCACCCAATCTCGGGTCTCCCCGACGGTAAACATTCAGTACTTC. It specifies CASTQSRVSPTVNIQYF.

V usage is TRBV4-3 and J usage is TRBJ2-1, with unresolved D. The CDR3 covers 11 residues. Germline CDR1 reads LGHNA; CDR2 reads YSLEER. Trimming shortened V by 8 bases and J by 7 bases, and 9 bases separated the two germline ends. Written as DNA, the CDR3 is TGCGCCAGCGCGCAGGCAAATGAGCAGTTCTTC. Amino acid sequence: CASAQANEQFF.

This clonotype was seen at least ten times. The rearrangement joins TRBV4-2 to TRBJ2-1, with 7 bases fitting TRBD1. The CDR3 totals 17 residues. Germline values: CDR1 LGHNA, CDR2 YNFKEQ. V gave up 2 bases and J gave up 0 bases; unmatched junction bases: 7. The chain's CDR3 is CASSQSLKGASYNEQFF. In nucleotides, the CDR3 is TGTGCCAGCAGCCAAAGCTTGAAGGGGGCCTCCTACAATGAGCAGTTCTTC.

This sequence joins TRBV11-2 and TRBJ2-2; no reliable D call. The CDR3 loop spans 15 amino acids. Germline CDR1 and CDR2: SGHAT and FQNNGV. Trimming shortened V by 3 bases and J by 1 base, and 9 bases separated the two germline ends. The CDR3 loop reads CASSFLSGNTGELFF. CDR3 bases: TGTGCCAGCAGCTTTCTGTCTGGGAACACCGGGGAGCTGTTTTTT.

V gene TRBV10-3 combines with J gene TRBJ2-2; D perhaps matches TRBD1 (6 bases). Germline V lookup: CDR1 ENHRY, CDR2 SYGVKD. The CDR3 totals 16 residues. Trimming cost V 2 bases and J 5 bases, with 15 bases left between them. The CDR3 is CAISEGARTATGELFF. The DNA for the CDR3 is TGTGCCATCAGTGAGGGGGCGAGGACAGCTACCGGGGAGCTGTTTTTT.

The chain employs TRBV5-1 and TRBJ1-2, with D maybe TRBD1 (5 bases). The CDR3 totals 12 residues. With 7 bases removed from V and 3 bases from J, the gap between germline ends came to 10 bases. CDR1 and CDR2 (germline): SGHRS, YFSETQ. CDR3 in DNA: TGCGCCAGCGGTATGGGGGACTATGGCTACACCTTC. Amino acid sequence: CASGMGDYGYTF.

This clonotype has just a few counts. The V and J genes are TRBV9 and TRBJ2-3; perhaps D is TRBD1 or TRBD2 (5 bases each). Per germline, CDR1 SGDLS and CDR2 YYNGEE. The V and J ends lost 1 base and 6 bases respectively, with 12 bases between them. The CDR3 loop spans 14 amino acids. The DNA of the CDR3 is TGTGCCAGCAGCGTAAATCAGGGCGGGGATACGCAGTATTTT. Translating gives CASSVNQGGDTQYF.

This clonotype has only a few counts. The genes are TRBV7-9 and TRBJ2-1, with D possibly being TRBD2 (5 bases). Trimming removed 5 bases from V and 9 bases from J, with 11 bases in between. The CDR3 covers 12 residues. CDR1 is SEHNR, CDR2 FQNEAQ, per germline (reference sequence). The CDR3 protein is CASSGGLSEQFF. DNA of the CDR3: TGTGCCAGCAGCGGCGGACTTTCTGAGCAGTTCTTC. Based on the CDR3 plus reference TRBV7-9 and TRBJ2-1, the full variable domain is DTGVSQNPRHKITKRGQNVTFRCDPISEHNRLYWYRQTLGQGPEFLTYFQNEAQLEKSRLLSDRFSAERPKGSFSTLEIQRTEQGDSAMYLCASSGGLSEQFFGPGTRLTVL.

J is TRBJ2-5 and V is TRBV5-1, with unresolved D. V gave up 0 bases and J gave up 9 bases, with 6 bases separating them. Germline assignment: CDR1 SGHRS and CDR2 YFSETQ. The CDR3 spans 11 residues. For the CDR3, the DNA is TGCGCCAGCAGCTTGGGAATGGCCCAGTACTTC. Translating gives CASSLGMAQYF.

This chain joins TRBV5-1 and TRBJ2-3; D is possibly TRBD1 or TRBD2 (5 bases each). The CDR3 consists of 15 residues. The germline V gene has CDR1 SGHRS and CDR2 YFSETQ. Trimming took off 0 bases at V and 4 bases at J, with 12 bases between the two ends. CDR3: CASSLVGTDADTQYF. The CDR3 coding sequence is TGCGCCAGCAGCTTGGTAGGGACCGATGCAGATACGCAGTATTTT. The full variable domain, in which reference TRBV5-1 and TRBJ2-3 provide the parts outside the CDR3, is KAGVTQTPRYLIKTRGQQVTLSCSPISGHRSVSWYQQTPGQGLQFLFEYFSETQRNKGNFPGRFSGRQFSNSRSEMNVSTLELGDSALYLCASSLVGTDADTQYFGPGTRLTVL.

This clonotype was counted ten times or more. This chain connects TRBV12-3 or TRBV12-4 to TRBJ2-7; D is perhaps TRBD1 (5 bases). This CDR3 contains 14 residues. The V end lost 2 bases, the J end lost 5 bases, and 13 bases lay between the germline ends. This chain's CDR3 is CASSLYGQGNEQYF. CDR3 nucleotides: TGTGCCAGCAGTTTATACGGGCAGGGCAACGAGCAGTACTTC.

This clonotype was seen a handful of times. The chain is built from TRBV7-9 and TRBJ2-2; D tentatively reads TRBD1 or TRBD2 (5 bases each). The length of the CDR3 is 12 residues. V dropped 6 bases and J dropped 12 bases, with 14 bases sitting between them. From germline, CDR1 is SEHNR and CDR2 FQNEAQ (reference sequence). CDR3 protein: CASSLGEGKLFF. CDR3 bases: TGTGCCAGCAGTCTAGGAGAGGGGAAGCTGTTTTTT.

The V call is TRBV7-2, the J call TRBJ2-5, with D maybe TRBD2 (6 bases). V was clipped by 5 bases and J by 2 bases, with 15 bases between them. The CDR3 loop spans 15 amino acids. Germline CDR1 is SGHTA and CDR2 is FQGNSA. CDR3 loop: CASSPRGSSQETQYF. The CDR3 bases are TGTGCCAGCAGCCCCCGGGGGTCCTCGCAAGAGACCCAGTACTTC.

This clonotype appeared many times. The CDR3 spells CASSFVSGGGRNEQFF. The CDR3 coding sequence is TGTGCCAGCAGCTTTGTGTCGGGAGGAGGTAGAAATGAGCAGTTCTTC. V and J are TRBV7-8 and TRBJ2-1, with TRBD2 identical over 7 bases. J gave up 7 bases and V 3 bases, and 12 bases lay outside the gene matches. The CDR3 runs to 16 residues. In germline, CDR1 is SGHVS, CDR2 FQNEAQ.

This sequence joins TRBV6-2 or TRBV6-3 and TRBJ2-7; TRBD1 matches 10 bases. In germline, CDR1 is MNHEY, CDR2 SVGEGT. V lost 10 bases and J lost 4; bases outside the gene matches: 16. The CDR3 has 16 amino acids. The DNA for the CDR3 is TGTGCCACCACCCCTTCCGGGACAGGGGCGTATTACGAGCAGTACTTC. It translates to CATTPSGTGAYYEQYF.

The chain uses TRBV12-3 or TRBV12-4 and TRBJ1-5; D is ambiguous. The CDR3 is 15 residues long. V was trimmed by 2 bases and J by 6 bases, leaving 14 bases between them. The CDR3 region is CASSLSDRRSQPQHF. CDR3 DNA sequence: TGTGCCAGCAGTTTATCCGACCGCCGGTCTCAGCCCCAGCATTTT.

The genes are TRBV14 and TRBJ2-3; 9 nucleotides align to TRBD2. CDR1 SGHDN and CDR2 FVKESK come from the germline V gene. CDR3 length: 17 residues. J gave up 3 bases and V 3 bases, and 10 bases lay outside the gene matches. This CDR3 reads CASSHPFGTSITDTQYF. The CDR3 nucleotides are TGTGCCAGCAGCCACCCATTCGGGACTAGCATAACAGATACGCAGTATTTT.

V and J are TRBV3-1 and TRBJ2-2, with D uncertain. This CDR3 has 16 residues. Germline V gene sequence: CDR1 LGHDT, CDR2 YNNKEL (reference sequence). V dropped 1 base and J dropped 2 bases, with 11 bases sitting between them. CDR3 coding DNA: TGTGCCAGCAGCCAAGGGCAACTGGAAAACACCGGGGAGCTGTTTTTT. Its translation is CASSQGQLENTGELFF.

This clonotype came up a few times. V and J are TRBV6-5 and TRBJ2-7; D unresolved. The germline V gene encodes CDR1 MNHEY and CDR2 SVGAGI. CDR3 size: 13 residues. V gave up 2 bases and J gave up 3 bases, with 8 bases separating them. CDR3 region: CASSYRLYYEQYF. Written as DNA, the CDR3 is TGTGCCAGCAGTTACCGCCTTTACTACGAGCAGTACTTC.

On this clonotype itself: This may be a read error, as it is one base from a much larger clone. The V and J genes are TRBV9 and TRBJ2-3; TRBD2 matches 7 bases. Germline CDR1 and CDR2: SGDLS and YYNGEE. V dropped 3 bases and J dropped 3; count of bases not matched to a gene: 10. This CDR3 region has 16 residues. This CDR3 reads CASSARLGGRTDTQYF. The CDR3 DNA sequence: TGTGCCAGCAGCGCCCGATTGGGGGGGAGAACAGATACGCAGTATTTT.